This T cell receptor (beta chain) was sequenced in a study of prognosis after radiotherapy for stage I lung cancer. On the study more broadly: The patients included 14 to 15 who had newly diagnosed primary stage I lung tumors, along with roughly 5 others who had oligometastatic NSCLC after their primary tumor had been surgically resected. Every lung cancer patient of the non-small cell type was deemed medically inoperable.

Using two-round multiplex PCR, the authors amplified TCR beta CDR3 from genomic DNA. Initially, in first-round PCR, primers specific to each TRBV and TRBJ gene were used. From the multiplex PCR reads, TCRdb called clonotypes with MiXCR, one entry per CDR3 protein. The profile shows over 15,000 distinct CDR3 sequences, about 43% of them singletons. Regarding this clonotype: Compared with germline, one end of the junction differs, possibly owing to a read error.

The CDR3 runs to 14 residues. Germline V CDR1 and CDR2: SEHNR, FQNEAQ (reference sequence). This TCR was sampled from a donor aged 50 or older with non-small cell lung cancer. The chain carries TRBV7-9 and TRBJ1-2; D remains ambiguous. Specimen: PBMCs, collected before or after stereotactic body radiation therapy (not recorded which). CDR3 in DNA: TGTGCCAGCAGCTTAGTTTCAGGAAACTATGTCTACACCTTC. It specifies CASSLVSGNYVYTF.